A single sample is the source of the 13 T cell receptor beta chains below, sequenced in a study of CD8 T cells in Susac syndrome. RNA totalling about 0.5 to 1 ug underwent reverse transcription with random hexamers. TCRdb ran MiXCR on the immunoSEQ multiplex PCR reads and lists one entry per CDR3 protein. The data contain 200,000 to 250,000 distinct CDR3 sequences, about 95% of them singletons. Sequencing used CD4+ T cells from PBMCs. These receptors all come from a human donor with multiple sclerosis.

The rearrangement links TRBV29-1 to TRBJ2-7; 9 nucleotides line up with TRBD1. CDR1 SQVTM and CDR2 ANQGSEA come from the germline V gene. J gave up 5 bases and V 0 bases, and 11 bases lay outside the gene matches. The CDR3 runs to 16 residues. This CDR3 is CSVEDFSGQGIHEQYF. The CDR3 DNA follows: TGCAGCGTTGAAGATTTCTCGGGACAGGGCATCCACGAGCAGTACTTC.

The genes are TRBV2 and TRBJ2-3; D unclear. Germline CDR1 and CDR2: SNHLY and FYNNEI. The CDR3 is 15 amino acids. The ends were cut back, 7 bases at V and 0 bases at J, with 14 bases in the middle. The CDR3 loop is CASKGWNLSTDTQYF. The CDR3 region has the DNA TGTGCCAGCAAAGGGTGGAACCTAAGCACAGATACGCAGTATTTT.

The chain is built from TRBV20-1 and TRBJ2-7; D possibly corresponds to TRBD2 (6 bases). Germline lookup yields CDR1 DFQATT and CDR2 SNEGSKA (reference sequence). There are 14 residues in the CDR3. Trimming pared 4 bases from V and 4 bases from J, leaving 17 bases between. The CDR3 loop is CSATWVGRGYEQYF. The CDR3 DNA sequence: TGCAGTGCTACGTGGGTAGGGCGGGGATACGAGCAGTACTTC.

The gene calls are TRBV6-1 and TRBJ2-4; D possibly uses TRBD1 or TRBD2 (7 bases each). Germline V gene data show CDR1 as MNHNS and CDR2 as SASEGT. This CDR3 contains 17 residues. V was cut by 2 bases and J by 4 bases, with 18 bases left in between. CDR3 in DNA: TGTGCCAGCAGTGAATTCTGGGGGGGACAGTTGAAAAACATTCAGTACTTC. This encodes CASSEFWGGQLKNIQYF.

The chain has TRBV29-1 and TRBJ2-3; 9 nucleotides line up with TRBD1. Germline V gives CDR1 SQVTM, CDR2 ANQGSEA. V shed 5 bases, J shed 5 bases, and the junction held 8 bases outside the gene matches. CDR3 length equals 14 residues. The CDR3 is CSVLDTGGLDTQYF. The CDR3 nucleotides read TGCAGCGTTTTGGATACAGGGGGCTTAGATACGCAGTATTTT.

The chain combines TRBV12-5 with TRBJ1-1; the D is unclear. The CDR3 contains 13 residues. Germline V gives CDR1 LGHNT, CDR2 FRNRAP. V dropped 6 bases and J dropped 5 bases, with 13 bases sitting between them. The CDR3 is CASGRYRRTEAFF. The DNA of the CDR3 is TGTGCTAGTGGCCGATACCGGAGGACTGAAGCTTTCTTT.

The CDR3 sequence is CAAGGTGGFPETQYF. Here the CDR3 DNA reads TGTGCCGCAGGGGGGACAGGGGGGTTTCCAGAGACCCAGTACTTC. The V gene is TRBV27, the J gene TRBJ2-5; the match to TRBD1 covers 11 bases. V gave up 11 bases and J gave up 4 bases; unmatched junction bases: 12. The CDR3 has 15 residues. CDR1 is MNHEY and CDR2 is SMNVEV in the germline V gene (reference sequence).

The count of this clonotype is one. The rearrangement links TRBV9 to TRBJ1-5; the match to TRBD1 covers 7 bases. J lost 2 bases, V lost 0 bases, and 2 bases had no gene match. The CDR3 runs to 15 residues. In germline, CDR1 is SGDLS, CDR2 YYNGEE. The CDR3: CASSVEGGGNQPQHF. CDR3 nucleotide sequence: TGTGCCAGCAGCGTAGAAGGGGGCGGCAATCAGCCCCAGCATTTT. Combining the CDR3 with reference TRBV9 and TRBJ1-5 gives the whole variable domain DSGVTQTPKHLITATGQRVTLRCSPRSGDLSVYWYQQSLDQGLQFLIQYYNGEERAKGNILERFSAQQFPDLHSELNLSSLELGDSALYFCASSVEGGGNQPQHFGDGTRLSIL.

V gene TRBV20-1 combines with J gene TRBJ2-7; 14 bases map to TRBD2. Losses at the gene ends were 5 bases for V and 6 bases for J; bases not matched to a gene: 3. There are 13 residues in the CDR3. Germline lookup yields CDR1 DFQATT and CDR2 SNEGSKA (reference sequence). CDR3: CSAGGLAGGEQYF. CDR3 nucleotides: TGCAGTGCTGGCGGACTAGCGGGAGGCGAGCAGTACTTC.

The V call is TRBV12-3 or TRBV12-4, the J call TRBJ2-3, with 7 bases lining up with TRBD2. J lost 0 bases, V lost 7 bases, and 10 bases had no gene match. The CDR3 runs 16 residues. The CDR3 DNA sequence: TGTGCCAGCACCTACAAGCTAGCGGAGAGCACAGATACGCAGTATTTT. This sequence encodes CASTYKLAESTDTQYF.

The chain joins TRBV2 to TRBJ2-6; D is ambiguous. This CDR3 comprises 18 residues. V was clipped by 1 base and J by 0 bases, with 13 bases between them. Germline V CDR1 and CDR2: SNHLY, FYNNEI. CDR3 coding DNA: TGTGCCAGCAGTGAAGATCGGCAGGCAAACTCTGGGGCCAACGTCCTGACTTTC. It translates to CASSEDRQANSGANVLTF.

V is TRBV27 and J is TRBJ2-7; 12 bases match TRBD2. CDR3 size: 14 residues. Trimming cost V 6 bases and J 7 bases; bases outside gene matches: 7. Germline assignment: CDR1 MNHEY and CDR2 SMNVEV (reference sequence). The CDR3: CASSQTSGRGEQYF. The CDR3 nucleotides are TGTGCCAGCAGCCAGACTAGCGGGAGAGGGGAGCAGTACTTC.

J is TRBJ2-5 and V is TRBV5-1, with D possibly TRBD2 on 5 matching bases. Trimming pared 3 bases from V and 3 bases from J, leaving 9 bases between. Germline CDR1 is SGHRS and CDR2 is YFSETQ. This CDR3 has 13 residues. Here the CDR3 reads CASSWRAEETQYF. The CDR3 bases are TGCGCCAGCAGCTGGAGAGCGGAAGAGACCCAGTACTTC.